The sequence of this T cell receptor (beta chain) was determined in a study of T-cell reconstitution after alpha-beta-depleted transplantation in children (dated by TCRdb to about 2016). The study in broad terms: Using TCR repertoire profiling, the study quantitatively followed how T-cell immune reconstitution unfolded in children after TCRalphabeta/CD19-depleted allogeneic hematopoietic cell transplantation. Overall study outcomes, separate from this receptor: The high TCRbeta diversity at day 60 in some patients was ascribed to recipient T cells and intrathymic progenitors that had survived conditioning. The apparently early alphabetaT-cell count recovery about two months after transplant was reportedly dependent on only several hundred rapidly expanded clones derived from non-depleted graft cells. Over subsequent months, a decline in hyperexpanded clone frequencies was noted, and after one year, T-cell counts and TCRbeta diversity were mostly ascribed to newly produced T cells.

Notes on this clonotype: The antigen this receptor binds is unknown. No base-level quality is on record; no much larger clone is a single base apart.

The treatment or condition label of this sample denotes: allogeneic hematopoietic cell transplantation with graft depleted of TCRalphabeta T cells and CD19 B cells. The children who served as transplant recipients had been given grafts of TCRalphabeta/CD19-depleted allogeneic hematopoietic cells. According to the germline V gene (reference sequence), CDR1 reads SEHNR and CDR2 reads FQNEAQ. Taken from cysteine to phenylalanine, the CDR3 has 17 residues. Only the CDR3 DNA is retained, 51 bases long and in frame from the first base. The junction shows trimming of 6 bases on V and 5 bases on J, and the gene matches do not reach 9 bases of it. Receptors were amplified or captured by PCR. Sequencing was carried out with an Illumina HiSeq 2500. Molecular barcoding was employed in the preparation of TCR libraries, with unique molecular identifiers being used to normalize TCRbeta repertoire quantification. The public reads were reprocessed in TCRdb via fastp at Q25 and MiXCR, keeping in-frame beta chains. Duplicate CDR3 protein sequences are folded into a single record with the most common DNA and genes. This sample gives about 830,000 distinct CDR3 sequences in total; around 17% of them show up just once. Under 6% of the sample belongs to the ten largest clones.

The chain is made from TRBV7-9 and TRBJ2-2; 13 middle bases align to TRBD2. The source is a male patient younger than 18 who had a stem cell transplant for acute lymphoblastic leukemia, so the T cells may come from the graft donor. This sample comprised PBMCs, mostly from graft donor cells, obtained 360 days after TCRalphabeta/CD19-depleted stem cell transplant. The CDR3 sequence is CASSFGLAGVYTGELFF. The bases are TGTGCCAGCAGTTTCGGACTAGCGGGAGTATATACCGGGGAGCTGTTTTTT.